The rows below give T cell receptor beta chains drawn from one sample of a study of T-cell memory formation after mild COVID-19. A single record per CDR3 protein comes from TCRdb applying MiXCR to the 5' RACE reads. The sample holds hundreds of thousands of distinct CDR3 sequences; about a sixth are singletons and the top ten take roughly a fifth. The sequenced sample consisted of PBMCs or a T cell subset sorted from them (not recorded which). These TCRs come from a man aged 18 to 30 who had mild COVID-19 (a few samples of this study predate the infection). Cell type and time point are not known. CDR3s include the opening cysteine and the closing phenylalanine or tryptophan. A D gene is named only where the DNA matches it firmly. Rows may omit the clone size; those that give it use once, few, many or a size class.

TRBV7-6	few	TRBJ2-7	TRBD2	CASSSIAGNAYEQYF	TGTGCCAGCAGCTCCATAGCGGGGAACGCCTACGAGCAGTACTTC
TRBV7-2	few	TRBJ1-6	.	CASSLDGPTNSPLHF	TGTGCCAGCAGCTTAGACGGGCCGACTAATTCACCCCTCCACTTT
TRBV20-1	few	TRBJ2-5	TRBD2	CSAPRLAGEPRETQYF	TGCAGTGCTCCCCGACTAGCGGGGGAACCCCGAGAGACCCAGTACTTC
TRBV2	few	TRBJ1-4	.	CASRTVRGKNEKLFF	TGTGCCAGCAGAACAGTCAGGGGAAAGAATGAAAAACTGTTTTTT
TRBV7-6	.	TRBJ2-1	TRBD2	CASSSEAAGRGNEQFF	TGTGCCAGCAGCTCCGAGGCAGCGGGGAGAGGCAATGAGCAGTTCTTC
TRBV7-3	.	TRBJ1-1	.	CASSLRAGNTEAFF	TGTGCCAGCAGCTTAAGGGCTGGGAACACTGAAGCTTTCTTT
TRBV20-1	.	TRBJ2-1	TRBD2	CSAVGLAEQFF	TGCAGTGCAGTGGGACTAGCGGAGCAGTTCTTC
TRBV5-4	few	TRBJ2-3	.	CASSLLRGSGDTQYF	TGTGCCAGCAGCCTCCTCAGAGGGTCGGGAGATACGCAGTATTTT
TRBV7-2	few	TRBJ2-2	.	CASSQDSANTGELFF	TGTGCCAGCAGCCAGGACAGCGCGAACACCGGGGAGCTGTTTTTT
TRBV5-5	few	TRBJ2-1	.	CASSLGVTTYSEQFF	TGTGCCAGCAGCTTGGGGGTGACCACCTACAGTGAGCAGTTCTTC
TRBV7-2	.	TRBJ2-5	.	CASSPAYSETQYF	TGTGCCAGCAGCCCCGCATATTCGGAGACCCAGTACTTC
TRBV29-1	.	TRBJ1-6	TRBD1	CSVENRGSPNSPLHF	TGCAGCGTTGAGAACAGGGGATCCCCTAATTCACCCCTCCACTTT
TRBV27	few	TRBJ2-1	.	CASSLGQRANEQFF	TGTGCCAGCAGTCTCGGACAGAGGGCTAATGAGCAGTTCTTC
TRBV20-1	.	TRBJ1-2	.	CSASSQTDGYTF	TGCAGTGCTAGTTCTCAGACGGATGGCTACACCTTC
TRBV7-9	.	TRBJ1-1	TRBD1	CASSSRGDRRLRAFF	TGTGCCAGCAGCTCGAGGGGGGACAGGCGGCTTAGGGCTTTCTTT
TRBV25-1	.	TRBJ1-2	.	CASSELGGYTF	TGTGCCAGCAGTGAATTGGGTGGCTACACCTTC
TRBV19	.	TRBJ1-6	.	CARDLNSPLHF	TGTGCCAGGGACTTAAATTCACCCCTCCACTTT
TRBV6-2/TRBV6-3	many	TRBJ2-3	.	CASRRIARGISDTQYF	TGTGCCAGCAGGAGAATAGCGAGGGGTATATCAGATACGCAGTATTTT
TRBV7-2	few	TRBJ1-1	TRBD1	CASSLERTGTGTEAFF	TGTGCCAGCAGCTTAGAGCGGACAGGGACGGGCACTGAAGCTTTCTTT
TRBV12-3/TRBV12-4	.	TRBJ2-3	.	CASSLNIGLDF	TGTGCCAGCAGTTTGAACATTGGACTGGATTTT
TRBV10-2	.	TRBJ2-1	.	CASSESTKTRQFF	TGCGCCAGCAGTGAGTCGACAAAGACTAGGCAGTTCTTC
TRBV7-9	few	TRBJ2-5	.	CASSLEGQGLETQYF	TGTGCCAGCAGCTTAGAAGGCCAGGGGCTAGAGACCCAGTACTTC
TRBV10-3	few	TRBJ2-5	TRBD1	CAIRQDRAQETQYF	TGTGCCATCAGGCAGGACAGGGCGCAAGAGACCCAGTACTTC
TRBV7-9	.	TRBJ2-5	.	CASSLASDGPTQETQYF	TGTGCCAGCAGCTTAGCGTCAGATGGGCCTACCCAAGAGACCCAGTACTTC
TRBV7-9	.	TRBJ1-2	TRBD1	CASSLDRQGPLYGYTF	TGTGCCAGCAGCCTAGACCGACAGGGGCCCCTCTATGGCTACACCTTC
TRBV6-6	few	TRBJ2-5	.	CASSIGGRVETQYF	TGTGCCAGCAGTATCGGGGGGCGCGTCGAGACCCAGTACTTC
TRBV7-9	.	TRBJ2-3	.	CASSPDPSTDTQYF	TGTGCCAGCAGCCCGGACCCCTCCACAGATACGCAGTATTTT
TRBV7-8	.	TRBJ1-2	.	CASSVDDPGATYGYTF	TGTGCCAGCAGCGTCGACGACCCGGGGGCAACCTATGGCTACACCTTC
TRBV20-1	.	TRBJ2-5	TRBD2	CSARDPLAGGPETQYF	TGCAGTGCTAGAGATCCACTAGCGGGGGGTCCGGAGACCCAGTACTTC
TRBV28	.	TRBJ2-1	.	CASSPPWGSAGREQFF	TGTGCCAGCAGTCCACCCTGGGGGAGCGCCGGACGGGAGCAGTTCTTC
TRBV7-8	few	TRBJ1-1	.	CASSLAEAVNYLGLFF	TGTGCCAGCAGCCTAGCCGAGGCAGTGAATTACTTGGGTCTTTTCTTT
TRBV7-2	many	TRBJ1-2	.	CASSLTNYGYTF	TGTGCCAGCAGTTTAACTAACTATGGCTACACCTTC
TRBV20-1	.	TRBJ2-3	.	CSARSGGDTDTQYF	TGCAGTGCTAGAAGTGGGGGCGACACAGATACGCAGTATTTT
TRBV7-9	few	TRBJ1-6	.	CASSFSGVSNSPLHF	TGTGCCAGCAGCTTTTCAGGGGTCTCTAATTCACCCCTCCACTTT
TRBV6-2/TRBV6-3	.	TRBJ1-6	.	CASRLRSYNSPLHF	TGTGCCAGCAGGCTCCGCTCCTATAATTCACCCCTCCACTTT
TRBV10-3	.	TRBJ1-1	.	CAISESFAGAMNTEAFF	TGTGCCATCAGTGAGTCCTTCGCAGGGGCAATGAACACTGAAGCTTTCTTT
TRBV4-1	few	TRBJ2-7	TRBD1	CASSPEGVTGLYEQYF	TGCGCCAGCAGCCCTGAGGGCGTGACAGGGCTCTACGAGCAGTACTTC
TRBV2	few	TRBJ2-7	.	CASSGQAGRHSEQYF	TGTGCCAGCAGTGGGCAGGCGGGCCGACACTCCGAGCAGTACTTC
TRBV9	.	TRBJ1-2	.	CASSQGGPGQYGYTF	TGTGCCAGCAGCCAAGGAGGGCCAGGGCAATATGGCTACACCTTC
TRBV7-2	few	TRBJ1-2	.	CASSLVAGREHGYTF	TGTGCCAGCAGCTTAGTGGCAGGGAGGGAGCATGGCTACACCTTC
TRBV28	few	TRBJ1-2	.	CASRSGWGYTF	TGTGCCAGCAGATCAGGGTGGGGCTACACCTTC
TRBV3-1	few	TRBJ2-1	.	CASSQDGGVRSVQFF	TGTGCCAGCAGCCAAGATGGGGGAGTGAGGAGTGTGCAGTTCTTC
TRBV7-6	few	TRBJ2-1	TRBD1	CASSSPGQGKGNEQFF	TGTGCCAGCAGCTCGCCTGGACAGGGAAAGGGCAATGAGCAGTTCTTC
TRBV20-1	few	TRBJ1-5	.	CSASWLSNQPQHF	TGCAGTGCTAGTTGGCTTAGCAATCAGCCCCAGCATTTT
TRBV6-6	.	TRBJ2-1	.	CASSGKDEQFF	TGTGCCAGCAGTGGAAAGGATGAGCAGTTCTTC
TRBV29-1	few	TRBJ1-2	.	CSVEGPVPYGYTF	TGCAGCGTTGAAGGTCCGGTACCTTATGGCTACACCTTC
TRBV27	.	TRBJ1-5	TRBD1	CASSLIGRGEQPQHF	TGTGCCAGCAGTTTAATAGGCAGGGGGGAACAGCCCCAGCATTTT
TRBV5-1	.	TRBJ1-2	.	CASSLETVYGYTF	TGCGCCAGCAGCTTGGAAACAGTTTATGGCTACACCTTC